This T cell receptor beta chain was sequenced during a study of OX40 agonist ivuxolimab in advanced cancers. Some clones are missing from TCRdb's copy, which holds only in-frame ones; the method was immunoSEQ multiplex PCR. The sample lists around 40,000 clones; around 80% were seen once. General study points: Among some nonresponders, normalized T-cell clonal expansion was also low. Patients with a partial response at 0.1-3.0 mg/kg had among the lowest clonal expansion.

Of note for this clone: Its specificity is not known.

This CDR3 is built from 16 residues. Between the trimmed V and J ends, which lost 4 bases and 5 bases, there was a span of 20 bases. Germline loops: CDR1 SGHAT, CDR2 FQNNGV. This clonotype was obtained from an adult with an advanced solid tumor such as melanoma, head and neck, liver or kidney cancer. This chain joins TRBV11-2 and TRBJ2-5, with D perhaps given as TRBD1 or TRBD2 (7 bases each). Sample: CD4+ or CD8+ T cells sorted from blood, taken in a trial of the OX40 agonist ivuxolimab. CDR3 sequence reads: CASSSLGQGGKETQYF. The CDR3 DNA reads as TGTGCCAGCAGCTCCCTCGGTCAGGGGGGGAAGGAGACCCAGTACTTC.